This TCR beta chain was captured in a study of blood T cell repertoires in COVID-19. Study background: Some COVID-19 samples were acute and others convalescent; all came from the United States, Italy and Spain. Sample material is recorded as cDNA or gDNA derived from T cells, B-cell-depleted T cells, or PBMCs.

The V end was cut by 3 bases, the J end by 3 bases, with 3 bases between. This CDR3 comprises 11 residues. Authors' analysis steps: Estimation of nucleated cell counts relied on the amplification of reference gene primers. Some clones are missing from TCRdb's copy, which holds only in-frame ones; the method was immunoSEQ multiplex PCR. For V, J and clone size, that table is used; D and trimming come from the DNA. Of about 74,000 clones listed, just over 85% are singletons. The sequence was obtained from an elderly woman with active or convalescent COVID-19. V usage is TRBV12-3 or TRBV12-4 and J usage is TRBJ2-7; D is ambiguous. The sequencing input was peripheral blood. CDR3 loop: CASSFNYEQYF. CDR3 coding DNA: TGTGCCAGCAGTTTCAACTACGAGCAGTACTTC.